There are many counts of the clone carrying this TCR beta chain. As yet, its antigen is unknown. The naive CD8 libraries originated from between roughly 18,000 and 1,000,000 sorted cells and drew on 10%, 30% or 50% RNA. When naive CD8 T cells were sorted, they were gated as CD8+CD4-CCR7+CD45RA+. As previously described, bulk TCR libraries were made using listed TCR primers. TCRdb reprocessed the PCR reads via MiXCR and lists one record per CDR3 protein. The sample shows about 510,000 distinct CDR3 sequences, under 30% of them seen only once. This sample was taken from a study of molecular identifiers for immune sequencing clone quantification. Regarding the study as a whole: The share of molecules held by clones above 20 RNA copies was over 98% in effector cells and under 1% in naive cells.

The sequence was collected from a human donor in good health. Some libraries in this study had Jurkat cell RNA spiked in. The sequencing sample was made of naive CD8+ T cells from blood, with Jurkat cell RNA spiked in. As for subset: FACS-sorted CD8+CD4-CCR7+CD45RA+ naive T cells.

The CDR3, as DNA: TGTGCCAGCAGCCACCGGACCTACGAGCAGTACTTC. This gives the protein CASSHRTYEQYF. The chain carries TRBV28 and TRBJ2-7; the D is unclear. This CDR3 has 12 amino acids. The germline V and J ends were trimmed by 6 bases and 2 bases, with 8 bases remaining between them. Germline V gene lookup returns CDR1 MDHEN and CDR2 SYDVKM.